This is a list of T cell receptor beta chains from one sample in a study of T cell changes during pregnancy in multiple sclerosis. Profiling relied on immunoSEQ multiplex PCR, and the TCRdb table lists in-frame clones only, not all of them. The table shows around 53,000 clones, with 92% occurring only once. Sequenced material: CD4+ T cells from peripheral blood mononuclear cells, taken after pregnancy. These receptors came from a female donor with multiple sclerosis, enrolled in a pregnancy study. Both conserved end residues are part of each CDR3. Each record gives: J gene, V gene, D gene, clone size, CDR3 protein, CDR3 DNA. The D gene is left open where the match is weak. Some rows have no size entry. The others give once, few or many, or a class for an expanded clone.

TRBJ2-1	TRBV19	TRBD1	-	CASSRDRGSYNEQFF	TGTGCCAGTAGTCGGGACAGGGGCTCCTACAATGAGCAGTTCTTC
TRBJ1-2	TRBV5-4	-	-	CASSLAEAGYGYTF	TGTGCCAGCAGCTTGGCTGAGGCGGGCTATGGCTACACCTTC
TRBJ1-1	TRBV7-9	-	-	CASSLGRRTETRDTEAFF	TGTGCCAGCAGCTTAGGTAGGAGGACAGAAACTCGGGACACTGAAGCTTTCTTT
TRBJ2-7	TRBV18	TRBD1	few	CASSPPRTGSYEQYF	TGTGCCAGCTCACCACCTAGGACAGGCTCCTACGAGCAGTACTTC
TRBJ2-7	TRBV7-6	TRBD2	-	CASSSAGGGVTYEQYF	TGTGCCAGCAGCTCAGCCGGCGGGGGGGTCACCTACGAGCAGTACTTC
TRBJ1-1	TRBV13	-	-	CASSFGRGRMNTEAFF	TGTGCCAGCAGCTTTGGCCGGGGTCGAATGAACACTGAAGCTTTCTTT
TRBJ2-1	TRBV7-3	-	-	CASSFLGGAHEQFF	TGTGCCAGCAGCTTCCTGGGGGGGGCCCATGAGCAGTTCTTC
TRBJ2-5	TRBV11-3	TRBD2	-	CASARREQETQYF	TGTGCCAGCGCTAGGCGGGAGCAAGAGACCCAGTACTTC
TRBJ2-3	TRBV19	TRBD1	-	CASSQGVGTDTQYF	TGTGCCAGTAGTCAGGGGGTGGGCACAGATACGCAGTATTTT
TRBJ1-4	TRBV12-5	-	-	CASGQTGEKLFF	TGTGCTAGTGGACAGACAGGCGAAAAACTGTTTTTT
TRBJ1-2	TRBV7-8	TRBD1	-	CASSLAVRGQANYGYTF	TGTGCCAGCAGCTTAGCAGTCAGGGGGCAAGCTAACTATGGCTACACCTTC
TRBJ2-5	TRBV15	-	-	CATSREGAEQETQYF	TGTGCCACCAGCAGAGAAGGGGCCGAACAAGAGACCCAGTACTTC
TRBJ1-2	TRBV6-5	-	once	CASIGQFNYGYTF	TGTGCCAGCATCGGACAGTTTAACTATGGCTACACCTTC
TRBJ2-5	TRBV7-2	TRBD2	-	CASSPLAGGLETQYF	TGTGCCAGCAGTCCATTAGCGGGGGGGCTGGAGACCCAGTACTTC
TRBJ1-3	TRBV10-1	-	-	CASRRKGGSGNTIYF	TGCGCCAGCAGGAGGAAGGGAGGCTCTGGAAACACCATATATTTT
TRBJ2-5	TRBV29-1	-	-	CSVPAAGQETQYF	TGCAGCGTTCCGGCCGCAGGTCAAGAGACCCAGTACTTC
TRBJ1-4	TRBV2	-	-	CASGPYRRGNEKLFF	TGTGCCAGCGGACCCTACAGGCGGGGAAACGAAAAACTGTTTTTT
TRBJ1-2	TRBV6-5	-	-	CASTKLERYGYTF	TGTGCCAGCACCAAACTCGAACGCTATGGCTACACCTTC
TRBJ1-1	TRBV7-2	-	-	CASSRNGGLGRNTEAFF	TGTGCCAGCAGCCGCAATGGGGGCCTGGGACGGAACACTGAAGCTTTCTTT
TRBJ1-1	TRBV7-9	-	-	CASSESQVPGSEAFF	TGTGCCAGCAGCGAAAGTCAGGTTCCGGGGAGTGAAGCTTTCTTT
TRBJ2-3	TRBV2	-	-	CASSRDSGTSTDTQYF	TGTGCCAGCAGTCGCGATTCCGGGACTAGCACAGATACGCAGTATTTT
TRBJ1-1	TRBV18	-	-	CASSPTPGTEAFF	TGTGCCAGCTCACCGACGCCGGGCACTGAAGCTTTCTTT
TRBJ1-2	TRBV7-8	-	once	CASSGRTPRSYTF	TGTGCCAGCAGCGGACGGACACCTAGGAGCTACACCTTC
TRBJ2-7	TRBV11-3	TRBD2	once	CASSLTSGETYEQYF	TGTGCCAGCAGCCTGACTAGCGGGGAGACCTACGAGCAGTACTTC
TRBJ2-7	TRBV11-2	TRBD1	-	CASSPNLGNRGHEQYF	TGTGCCAGCAGCCCCAACTTAGGGAACAGGGGCCACGAGCAGTACTTC
TRBJ2-1	TRBV6-4	-	-	CASSVDQVSYNEQFF	TGTGCCAGCAGTGTAGATCAAGTGTCCTACAATGAGCAGTTCTTC
TRBJ2-2	TRBV27	-	-	CASSNIGGGFAGELFF	TGTGCCAGCAGCAATATTGGAGGGGGCTTCGCCGGGGAGCTGTTTTTT
TRBJ2-4	TRBV19	-	-	CASSIEEPGGRKNIQYF	TGTGCCAGTAGTATAGAAGAACCCGGGGGAAGGAAAAACATTCAGTACTTC
TRBJ1-1	TRBV6-1	-	-	CASSEPLWGNTEAFF	TGTGCCAGCAGTGAACCCTTGTGGGGCAACACTGAAGCTTTCTTT
TRBJ2-7	TRBV6-5	-	-	CASSYSGRSLSDEQYF	TGTGCCAGCAGTTACTCGGGGCGTTCCCTGTCCGACGAGCAGTACTTC
TRBJ1-2	TRBV4-3	TRBD1	-	CASSQVLGQGYGYTF	TGCGCCAGCAGCCAAGTATTGGGACAGGGTTATGGCTACACCTTC
TRBJ2-7	TRBV6-5	-	-	CASSYSTPKSHEQYF	TGTGCCAGCAGTTACTCAACTCCTAAGTCGCACGAGCAGTACTTC
TRBJ2-6	TRBV30	TRBD1	-	CAWSPRTGAGANVLTF	TGTGCCTGGAGTCCCCGGACAGGGGCTGGGGCCAACGTCCTGACTTTC
TRBJ1-3	TRBV9	-	-	CASSVDPSSGNTIYF	TGTGCCAGCAGCGTAGACCCGAGCTCTGGAAACACCATATATTTT
TRBJ2-7	TRBV5-6	TRBD2	once	CASSLFVLAGSYEQYF	TGTGCCAGCAGCTTGTTTGTCCTAGCGGGGTCGTACGAGCAGTACTTC
TRBJ1-6	TRBV6-1	-	once	CASNQGNYNSPLHF	TGTGCCAGCAACCAGGGAAATTATAATTCACCCCTCCACTTT
TRBJ1-1	TRBV7-2	-	-	CASSFIQADTEAFF	TGTGCCAGCAGCTTTATACAGGCAGACACTGAAGCTTTCTTT
TRBJ2-7	TRBV5-1	-	-	CASSLAEGRGYF	TGCGCCAGCAGCTTGGCCGAGGGTCGGGGGTACTTC
TRBJ1-2	TRBV5-4	-	-	CASSLFGEDGYTF	TGTGCCAGCAGCTTGTTTGGGGAGGATGGCTACACCTTC
TRBJ1-2	TRBV7-3	-	-	CASSARPGEGYGYTF	TGTGCCAGCAGCGCCAGGCCAGGGGAGGGGTATGGCTACACCTTC
TRBJ1-2	TRBV7-2	TRBD1	-	CASSSRDRAGYTF	TGTGCCAGCAGCTCCCGCGACAGGGCTGGCTACACCTTC
TRBJ1-5	TRBV5-1	-	-	CASSLGPQGQPQHF	TGCGCCAGCAGCTTGGGGCCCCAGGGGCAGCCCCAGCATTTT
TRBJ2-4	TRBV29-1	-	-	CSVVLQGGSKNIQYF	TGCAGCGTTGTTTTACAGGGTGGTTCCAAAAACATTCAGTACTTC
TRBJ2-7	TRBV4-1	-	-	CASSQDSDSSYEQYF	TGCGCCAGCAGCCAAGACTCGGACTCCTCCTACGAGCAGTACTTC
TRBJ2-3	TRBV7-2	TRBD2	-	CASSRRGGTTDTQYF	TGTGCCAGCAGTAGACGGGGGGGCACCACAGATACGCAGTATTTT